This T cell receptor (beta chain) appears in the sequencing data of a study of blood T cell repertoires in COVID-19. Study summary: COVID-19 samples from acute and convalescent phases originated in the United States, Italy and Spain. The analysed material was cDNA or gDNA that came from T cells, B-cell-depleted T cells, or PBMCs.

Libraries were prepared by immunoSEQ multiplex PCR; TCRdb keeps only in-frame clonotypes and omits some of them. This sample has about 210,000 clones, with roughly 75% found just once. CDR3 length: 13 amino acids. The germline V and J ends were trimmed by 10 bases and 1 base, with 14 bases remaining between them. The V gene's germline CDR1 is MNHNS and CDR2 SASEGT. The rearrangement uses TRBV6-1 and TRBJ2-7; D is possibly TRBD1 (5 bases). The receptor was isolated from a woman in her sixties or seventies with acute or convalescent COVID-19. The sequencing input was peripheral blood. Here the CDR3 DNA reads TGTGCCACAGAGGAGAGACAGTCCTACGAGCAGTACTTC. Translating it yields CATEERQSYEQYF.